Shown below are 6 T cell receptor beta chains from a single sample sequenced in a study of T cell repertoires in cytomegalovirus infection. MiXCR, applied by TCRdb to the reads, yields one record per CDR3 protein. Of 350,000 to 550,000 distinct CDR3 sequences in the sample, approximately 32% are singletons; the top ten hold about an eighth. Sequenced: PBMCs. The receptors were sampled from a human donor in good health (CMV status not recorded). Some clones in this sample may be carry-over from other donors' samples.

The rearrangement links TRBV19 to TRBJ2-6; tentatively, D is TRBD2 (5 bases). Germline V gene data show CDR1 as LNHDA and CDR2 as SQIVND (reference sequence). V was cut by 6 bases and J by 4 bases, with 10 bases left in between. The CDR3 is made up of 14 amino acids. CDR3: CASRPRAGANVLTF. CDR3 coding DNA: TGTGCCAGTAGACCGAGGGCCGGGGCCAACGTCCTGACTTTC.

This clonotype was recorded many times. The chain links TRBV7-6 to TRBJ2-7; possibly TRBD1 for D (6 bases). Germline-derived CDR1 and CDR2 are SGHVS and FNYEAQ. V dropped 5 bases and J dropped 0 bases, with 14 bases sitting between them. CDR3 length: 15 residues. The CDR3 loop reads CASSPNLDSSYEQYF. CDR3 coding DNA: TGTGCCAGCAGCCCTAACCTGGACAGCTCCTACGAGCAGTACTTC.

This clonotype was found many times. This chain uses TRBV7-3 with TRBJ2-6; tentatively, D is TRBD1 (5 bases). Germline V lookup: CDR1 SGHTA, CDR2 FQGTGA. The CDR3 is 19 residues long. V was cut by 2 bases and J by 2 bases, with 19 bases left in between. The DNA of the CDR3 is TGTGCCAGCAGCTTACGCTTGGGGCCTGGCAGGGCTGGGGCCAACGTCCTGACTTTC. Amino acids: CASSLRLGPGRAGANVLTF.

The V gene is TRBV7-2, the J gene TRBJ2-1; the match to TRBD2 covers 12 bases. The CDR3 extends over 16 amino acids. Germline V lookup: CDR1 SGHTA, CDR2 FQGNSA. The CDR3 DNA follows: TGTGCATGCAGCAGACTAGCGGGGGCCCCATACAATGAGCAGTTCTTC. Protein sequence: CACSRLAGAPYNEQFF.

Worth noting for this clonotype: Sequence at one end of the junction differs from germline and may be a read error. This sequence joins TRBV12-3 or TRBV12-4 and TRBJ1-5; 7 positions agree with TRBD1. There are 16 residues in the CDR3. The CDR3 region has the DNA TGTGCCAGCAGCAATACAGGGGTAAATAGCAATCCGCCCCAGCATTTT. Translating it yields CASSNTGVNSNPPQHF.

The chain links TRBV4-1 to TRBJ1-1, with a weak D call TRBD1 (6 bases). The CDR3 runs to 13 residues. Per the germline V gene, CDR1 is MGHRA and CDR2 is YSYEKL. V dropped 4 bases and J dropped 4 bases, with 10 bases sitting between them. The CDR3 region has the DNA TGCGCCAGCAGCCCCGAGGGGGGCACTGAAGCTTTCTTT. Its protein is CASSPEGGTEAFF.